This TCR beta chain derives from a study of blood T cell repertoires in COVID-19. Overall study context: The cDNA or gDNA used as material had been derived from T cells, B-cell-depleted T cells, or PBMCs.

In its sample, this clone was seen a few times. This CDR3 has 13 residues. V lost 7 bases to trimming and J lost 2 bases, with 11 bases between them. Germline V gene sequence: CDR1 MDHEN, CDR2 SYDVKM. Profiling relied on immunoSEQ multiplex PCR, and the TCRdb table lists in-frame clones only, not all of them. The sample lists some 150,000 clones, roughly 81% occurring once. The sequencing input was peripheral blood. This chain joins TRBV28 and TRBJ1-2; D gene unclear. The source of this sequence is a human donor with acute or convalescent COVID-19. The donor label of this sample is uncertain. CDR3 amino acids: CASIESRNYGYTF. In nucleotides, the CDR3 is TGTGCCAGCATCGAATCCAGAAACTATGGCTACACCTTC.